The 25 T cell receptor beta chains below all came from one sample that was sequenced in a study of human T cells and chemical hapten exposure. TCRdb recomputed calls from the RACE reads with MiXCR, one row per CDR3 protein. Seen here are 85,000 to 100,000 distinct CDR3 sequences, more than 9.5% observed once, and the top ten hold roughly 2%. The time point here: patch test 2, 6 weeks after DPC sensitization. Treatment specified: therapeutic diphenylcyclopropenone sensitization with weekly scalp DPC. This material consisted of whole blood, taken in connection with sensitization to the hapten diphenylcyclopropenone (DPC). The receptor set was obtained from a man aged 35 to 55 with alopecia areata. Some clones in this sample may be carry-over from other donors' samples.

Ten or more counts support this clonotype. V usage is TRBV11-2 and J usage is TRBJ2-3; possible D gene TRBD2, 6 bases. The V gene lost 5 bases and the J gene lost 4 bases, with 10 bases spanning the gap. Germline CDR1 SGHAT, CDR2 FQNNGV. This CDR3 is 13 amino acids long. The chain's CDR3 is CASSRSGADTQYF. In DNA form, the CDR3 reads TGTGCCAGCAGCAGATCGGGGGCAGATACGCAGTATTTT.

J is TRBJ2-3 and V is TRBV7-3; D is undetermined. The CDR3 has 16 amino acids. V lost 6 bases and J 0 bases, leaving 16 bases between the germline ends. CDR1 is SGHTA and CDR2 is FQGTGA in the germline V gene. CDR3 in amino acids: CASSLRAPPSTDTQYF. The CDR3 nucleotides read TGTGCCAGCAGTCTCAGAGCCCCACCCAGCACAGATACGCAGTATTTT.

This chain connects TRBV6-5 to TRBJ2-5; no clear D. V lost 6 bases, J lost 1 base, and 6 bases lay in between. Per germline, CDR1 MNHEY and CDR2 SVGAGI. The CDR3 loop spans 12 amino acids. The CDR3, as DNA: TGTGCCAGCAGCCGGACCCAAGAGACCCAGTACTTC. Protein product: CASSRTQETQYF.

This clonotype was observed at least ten times. CDR3 DNA sequence: TGTGCCAGCAGCTCAGCTTCAGAGGCCTACGAGCAGTACTTC. Its protein product is CASSSASEAYEQYF. The gene calls are TRBV11-3 and TRBJ2-7; D uncertain. The germline V gene encodes CDR1 SGHNT and CDR2 YENEEA. The CDR3 extends over 14 amino acids. The V end was cut by 4 bases, the J end by 2 bases, with 12 bases between. Filled out from reference TRBV11-3 and TRBJ2-7, the complete variable domain reads EAGVVQSPRYKIIEKKQPVAFWCNPISGHNTLYWYLQNLGQGPELLIRYENEEAVDDSQLPKDRFSAERLKGVDSTLKIQPAELGDSAVYLCASSSASEAYEQYFGPGTRLTVT.

The chain joins TRBV7-2 to TRBJ2-7, with D tentatively TRBD2 (6 bases). The germline V and J ends were trimmed by 8 bases and 7 bases, with 21 bases remaining between them. Germline values: CDR1 SGHTA, CDR2 FQGNSA. The length of the CDR3 is 14 residues. The CDR3 DNA is TGTGCCAGCGGAGGAGGGAGGCTGGCGAGGGAGCAGTACTTC. This codes for CASGGGRLAREQYF.

This clonotype was seen many times. The chain recombines TRBV18 with TRBJ2-7; 11 bases fit TRBD2. With 6 bases clipped from V and 3 bases from J, the junction kept 7 bases outside the gene matches. The germline V gene encodes CDR1 KGHSH and CDR2 LQKENI. The CDR3 spans 15 residues. CDR3 loop: CASSQGLADNYEQYF. The CDR3, as DNA: TGTGCCAGCTCCCAGGGACTAGCGGACAACTACGAGCAGTACTTC.

This chain uses TRBV4-2 with TRBJ2-1; 10 nucleotides align to TRBD1. The junction had 7 bases not matched to a gene; V was cut back by 0 bases and J by 8 bases. Germline V gene data show CDR1 as LGHNA and CDR2 as YNFKEQ. The CDR3 runs 16 residues. The CDR3 coding sequence is TGTGCCAGCAGCCAAGATTCCTGGGACAGGGGAGATGAGCAGTTCTTC. It translates to CASSQDSWDRGDEQFF.

This clonotype was observed a handful of times. This chain uses TRBV6-2 or TRBV6-3 with TRBJ2-4, with 12 positions matching TRBD2. Losses at the gene ends were 6 bases for V and 1 base for J; bases not matched to a gene: 10. Germline CDR1 and CDR2: MNHEY and SVGEGT. This CDR3 is built from 18 residues. In DNA form, the CDR3 reads TGTGCCAGCAGCCAACGACTAGCGGGAGACGCCGCCAAAAACATTCAGTACTTC. As protein: CASSQRLAGDAAKNIQYF.

The chain is built from TRBV5-1 and TRBJ1-1; 7 bases are a match to TRBD1. The CDR3 spans 14 residues. The ends lost 4 bases at V and 2 bases at J; junction bases unmatched: 5. The V gene's germline CDR1 is SGHRS and CDR2 YFSETQ. DNA for the CDR3: TGCGCCAGCAGCCGAGGGGACAGCAACACTGAAGCTTTCTTT. It is translated as CASSRGDSNTEAFF.

Notes on this clonotype: A much larger clone differs by one base, so this may be a read error. This chain joins TRBV27 and TRBJ2-3; 8 bases line up with TRBD2. J lost 5 bases, V lost 4 bases, and 8 bases had no gene match. The CDR3 spans 15 residues. The germline V gene encodes CDR1 MNHEY and CDR2 SMNVEV (reference sequence). CDR3 region: CASSSETSVIDTQYF. DNA of the CDR3: TGTGCCAGCAGTTCCGAGACTAGCGTTATAGATACGCAGTATTTT.

V usage is TRBV5-5 and J usage is TRBJ2-1; no definite D call. V gave up 5 bases and J gave up 10 bases, with 10 bases separating them. In germline, CDR1 is SGHKS, CDR2 YYEKEE (reference sequence). The CDR3 is 11 residues long. The CDR3 sequence is CASREYEEQFF. The CDR3, as DNA: TGTGCCAGCAGAGAATATGAAGAGCAGTTCTTC.

The chain combines TRBV29-1 with TRBJ2-4; 7 nucleotides agree with TRBD1. From germline, CDR1 is SQVTM and CDR2 ANQGSEA. J lost 6 bases, V lost 6 bases, and 5 bases had no gene match. The CDR3 runs to 12 residues. DNA for the CDR3: TGCAGCGTAGGACAGGCGGTAAACATTCAGTACTTC. Amino acid sequence: CSVGQAVNIQYF.

This clonotype was seen only a few times. The chain combines TRBV12-3 or TRBV12-4 with TRBJ2-5; D unclear. CDR3 size: 13 residues. V shed 3 bases and J shed 2 bases, with 7 bases lying between them. CDR3 in DNA: TGTGCCAGCAGTTTCGGGCCACAAGAGACCCAGTACTTC. It is translated as CASSFGPQETQYF.

This clonotype was seen a few times. The gene calls are TRBV10-3 and TRBJ2-3, with D possibly TRBD2 on 6 matching bases. The CDR3 has 14 residues. In germline, CDR1 is ENHRY, CDR2 SYGVKD. V was trimmed by 6 bases and J by 2 bases, leaving 12 bases between them. The CDR3 coding sequence is TGTGCCATCAGCGGGGGACTTCTCACAGATACGCAGTATTTT. Protein: CAISGGLLTDTQYF.

This clonotype has a handful of counts. The CDR3 sequence: CASLTGNTYEQYF. The CDR3, as DNA: TGTGCCAGCTTGACAGGGAACACCTACGAGCAGTACTTC. The chain is built from TRBV7-9 and TRBJ2-7; the match to TRBD1 covers 7 bases. V lost 8 bases, J lost 2 bases, and 6 bases stayed unmatched. This CDR3 comprises 13 residues. Germline CDR1 and CDR2: SEHNR and FQNEAQ (reference sequence).

In its sample, this clonotype was seen a few times. This chain connects TRBV12-3 or TRBV12-4 to TRBJ1-5; D is ambiguous. CDR3 size: 14 residues. The germline V and J ends were trimmed by 0 bases and 6 bases, with 9 bases remaining between them. CDR3 in amino acids: CASSLARARQPQHF. In DNA form, the CDR3 reads TGTGCCAGCAGTTTAGCGCGGGCGCGTCAGCCCCAGCATTTT.

There are a few counts of this clonotype. The rearrangement joins TRBV12-3 or TRBV12-4 to TRBJ2-5; 10 bases map to TRBD2. V shed 4 bases, J shed 6 bases, and the junction held 8 bases outside the gene matches. CDR3 length: 15 residues. CDR3 in DNA: TGTGCCAGCAGTTCATCCCGGACTAGCGGCAAGACCCAGTACTTC. It specifies CASSSSRTSGKTQYF.

The table lists this clonotype with a few counts. The J gene is TRBJ2-5, the V gene TRBV12-5, with a possible D match to TRBD2 (5 bases). The V and J ends lost 1 base and 2 bases respectively, with 11 bases between them. Germline V lookup: CDR1 LGHNT, CDR2 FRNRAP. The CDR3 spans 15 residues. CDR3: CASGLDRREQETQYF. The CDR3 nucleotides are TGTGCTAGTGGTTTGGACAGACGGGAACAAGAGACCCAGTACTTC.

The genes are TRBV28 and TRBJ2-1, with 10 bases identical to TRBD2. This CDR3 is 15 amino acids long. The V segment lost 5 bases and the J segment 4 bases; nucleotides outside the gene matches: 5. Germline V gene lookup returns CDR1 MDHEN and CDR2 SYDVKM. CDR3 amino acids: CASSLAGAVYNEQFF. CDR3 in DNA: TGTGCCAGCAGTCTAGCGGGAGCCGTATACAATGAGCAGTTCTTC.

The V gene is TRBV18, the J gene TRBJ2-7; weak D call: TRBD2 (6 bases). V gave up 1 base and J gave up 3 bases, with 10 bases separating them. The CDR3 totals 14 residues. Germline-derived CDR1 and CDR2 are KGHSH and LQKENI. CDR3 sequence: CASSPQPGSYEQYV. For the CDR3, the DNA is TGTGCCAGCTCACCACAACCCGGGAGCTACGAGCAGTACGTC.

The V call is TRBV6-2 or TRBV6-3, the J call TRBJ2-1; tentative D call: TRBD1 (6 bases). CDR1 MNHEY and CDR2 SVGEGT come from the germline V gene. V lost 2 bases, J lost 1 base, and 9 bases lay in between. The length of the CDR3 is 15 residues. CDR3 nucleotides: TGTGCCAGCAGTTACAGGGGGATGTCCTACAATGAGCAGTTCTTC. Amino acid sequence: CASSYRGMSYNEQFF.

This clonotype appeared many times. This chain links TRBV28 with TRBJ1-2; the match to TRBD1 covers 7 bases. The J segment lost 7 bases and the V segment lost 6 bases, leaving 5 bases of the junction unmatched. The CDR3 covers 12 residues. Germline V gene data show CDR1 as MDHEN and CDR2 as SYDVKM. The DNA for the CDR3 is TGTGCCAGCAGCGGACAGGATCTTGGCTACACCTTC. Amino acids: CASSGQDLGYTF.

This clonotype was found a few times. The chain couples TRBV18 to TRBJ2-2; 7 bases fit TRBD1. CDR3 length: 16 amino acids. Germline V gene lookup returns CDR1 KGHSH and CDR2 LQKENI. The J segment lost 2 bases and the V segment lost 4 bases, leaving 7 bases of the junction unmatched. CDR3 sequence: CASSRQGTENTGELFF. The CDR3 DNA is TGTGCCAGCTCACGCCAAGGGACAGAAAACACCGGGGAGCTGTTTTTT.

This clonotype was recorded a few times. The rearrangement joins TRBV6-1 to TRBJ1-5; TRBD1 agrees at 7 bases. The CDR3 has 14 residues. V lost 6 bases to trimming and J lost 5 bases; unmatched junction nucleotides: 7. Germline CDR1 MNHNS, CDR2 SASEGT. This CDR3 is CASRRTGEDQPQHF. As DNA, the CDR3 is TGTGCCAGCAGGCGGACAGGAGAAGATCAGCCCCAGCATTTT.

This clonotype showed up many times. The rearrangement links TRBV5-1 to TRBJ1-1; D not resolved. Trimming stripped 4 bases from V and 0 bases from J, with 10 bases between. Per germline, CDR1 SGHRS and CDR2 YFSETQ. CDR3 length: 14 residues. The CDR3 loop reads CASSAGLMNTEAFF. CDR3 DNA sequence: TGCGCCAGCAGCGCGGGCCTCATGAACACTGAAGCTTTCTTT.